One sample yielded the 16 T cell receptor beta chains listed below, sequenced in a study of PD-1 blockade in classical Hodgkin lymphoma. Time point here: cycle 4 day 1 (C4D1), after 6 weeks of nivolumab. Relapse was seen in all patients after autologous stem cell transplantation, and brentuximab vedotin exposure was variable. Out of thawed PBMCs, magnetic negative selection purified CD4+ T cells. Here immunoSEQ multiplex PCR was the method, and the copy in TCRdb shows in-frame clones only, minus some. This table holds about 20,000 clones, roughly 76% found once. Specimen: CD4+ T cells from blood, collected before the fourth cycle of nivolumab. The source of these receptors is a human donor with classical Hodgkin lymphoma.

This rearrangement joins TRBV10-2 to TRBJ1-5; D is ambiguous. Per the germline V gene, CDR1 is WSHSY and CDR2 is SAAADI. The CDR3 consists of 16 residues. The V end was cut by 6 bases, the J end by 1 base, with 16 bases between. CDR3 bases: TGCGCCAGCAGCCTTCTTTCTCTTGCCAGCAATCAGCCCCAGCATTTT. Translation gives CASSLLSLASNQPQHF.

This clone was counted once. The chain joins TRBV5-4 to TRBJ2-1; the D call may be TRBD1 or TRBD2 (5 bases each). Per germline, CDR1 SGHNT and CDR2 YYREEE (reference sequence). CDR3 length equals 14 residues. Trimming removed 4 bases at V and 6 bases at J, with 14 bases between. The CDR3 loop reads CASSTETGANEQFF. CDR3 nucleotides: TGTGCCAGCAGCACCGAAACCGGGGCCAATGAGCAGTTCTTC.

V is TRBV5-5 and J is TRBJ1-4; 8 positions match TRBD1. The CDR3 is made up of 14 amino acids. V dropped 2 bases and J dropped 6; count of bases not matched to a gene: 3. Germline values: CDR1 SGHKS, CDR2 YYEKEE (reference sequence). The CDR3 DNA is TGTGCCAGCAGCTTCCGGACAGGGTATGAAAAACTGTTTTTT. Its translation: CASSFRTGYEKLFF.

This clone was observed a single time. The genes are TRBV5-6 and TRBJ1-2, with TRBD1 matching 8 bases. CDR3 size: 15 residues. The ends lost 4 bases at V and 4 bases at J; junction bases unmatched: 9. CDR1 and CDR2 from the germline V gene are SGHDT and YYEEEE. CDR3 in DNA: TGTGCCAGCAGCGACTCAGGGGGCTGGGGCTATGGCTACACCTTC. Residues: CASSDSGGWGYGYTF. Based on the CDR3 plus reference TRBV5-6 and TRBJ1-2, the full variable domain is DAGVTQSPTHLIKTRGQQVTLRCSPKSGHDTVSWYQQALGQGPQFIFQYYEEEERQRGNFPDRFSGHQFPNYSSELNVNALLLGDSALYLCASSDSGGWGYGYTFGSGTRLTVV.

The J gene is TRBJ2-3, the V gene TRBV7-2; tentative D call: TRBD2 (6 bases). This CDR3 spans 16 amino acids. The V gene lost 3 bases and the J gene lost 4 bases, with 17 bases spanning the gap. Looked up from germline, CDR1 is SGHTA and CDR2 is FQGNSA. CDR3 sequence reads: CASSFLSRASADTQYF. DNA for the CDR3: TGTGCCAGCAGCTTCTTGAGTCGGGCTAGCGCAGATACGCAGTATTTT. Full variable domain (outside the CDR3, taken from reference TRBV7-2 and TRBJ2-3): GAGVSQSPSNKVTEKGKDVELRCDPISGHTALYWYRQSLGQGLEFLIYFQGNSAPDKSGLPSDRFSAERTGGSVSTLTIQRTQQEDSAVYLCASSFLSRASADTQYFGPGTRLTVL.

This clone occurred a few times. V and J are TRBV6-4 and TRBJ1-2; 7 positions agree with TRBD1. Per the germline V gene, CDR1 is MRHNA and CDR2 is SNTAGT. This CDR3 spans 13 amino acids. With V trimmed by 5 bases and J by 4 bases, 4 bases remained unmatched. The CDR3, as DNA: TGTGCCAGCAGTCCGGGACAGTCCTATGGCTACACCTTC. Translation: CASSPGQSYGYTF.

V is TRBV11-3 and J is TRBJ2-1; no reliable D call. The germline V gene has CDR1 SGHNT and CDR2 YENEEA. The V end was cut by 0 bases, the J end by 7 bases, with 4 bases between. This CDR3 has 12 residues. CDR3 protein: CASSLDRNEQFF. CDR3 nucleotide sequence: TGTGCCAGCAGCTTAGATCGAAATGAGCAGTTCTTC. The full variable domain, rest sourced from reference TRBV11-3 and TRBJ2-1, is EAGVVQSPRYKIIEKKQPVAFWCNPISGHNTLYWYLQNLGQGPELLIRYENEEAVDDSQLPKDRFSAERLKGVDSTLKIQPAELGDSAVYLCASSLDRNEQFFGPGTRLTVL.

This chain joins TRBV13 and TRBJ2-5; D tentatively reads TRBD1 or TRBD2 (5 bases each). CDR3 length: 18 amino acids. The ends were cut back, 4 bases at V and 2 bases at J, with 23 bases in the middle. Germline V CDR1 and CDR2: PRHDT, FYEKMQ (reference sequence). The CDR3 DNA is TGTGCCAGCAGCTATACCTACGGGGACGGGGTGTATCAAGAGACCCAGTACTTC. This sequence encodes CASSYTYGDGVYQETQYF.

The chain has TRBV12-5 and TRBJ2-2; TRBD2 matches 9 bases. Germline values: CDR1 LGHNT, CDR2 FRNRAP. Trimming cost V 2 bases and J 4 bases; bases outside gene matches: 2. CDR3 size: 15 residues. The CDR3 region is CASGLRRGGTGELFF. In DNA, the CDR3 is TGTGCTAGTGGTTTGCGGCGGGGGGGCACCGGGGAGCTGTTTTTT.

This clone has just a few counts. The chain is built from TRBV7-8 and TRBJ2-7; no firm D call. Between the trimmed V and J ends, which lost 5 bases and 3 bases, there was a span of 8 bases. The CDR3 extends over 12 amino acids. Germline V gives CDR1 SGHVS, CDR2 FQNEAQ. CDR3: CASSTQDYEQYF. The CDR3 DNA reads TGTGCCAGCAGCACTCAAGACTACGAGCAGTACTTC.

V and J are TRBV7-2 and TRBJ2-3, with 10 bases aligning to TRBD2. This CDR3 is 18 amino acids long. The V and J ends lost 0 bases and 7 bases, in that order; junction bases with no gene match: 13. In germline, CDR1 is SGHTA, CDR2 FQGNSA. As DNA, the CDR3 is TGTGCCAGCAGCTTAGCAAGCGGGGGGGCCTCTGTGGGGAATACGCAGTATTTT. This gives the protein CASSLASGGASVGNTQYF.

The chain is built from TRBV11-3 and TRBJ1-3; D is perhaps TRBD1 (6 bases). Germline assignment: CDR1 SGHNT and CDR2 YENEEA. This CDR3 has 16 residues. V was shortened by 0 bases and J by 8 bases, with 17 bases between the two germline ends. In nucleotides, the CDR3 is TGTGCCAGCAGCTTAGACGGTCGCGCAGGGGAGGACACCATATATTTT. This sequence encodes CASSLDGRAGEDTIYF.

J is TRBJ2-5 and V is TRBV6-5; D unclear. Trimming removed 6 bases at V and 9 bases at J, with 17 bases between. This CDR3 has 13 amino acids. In germline, CDR1 is MNHEY, CDR2 SVGAGI. The CDR3 loop reads CASSQLPIGAQYF. CDR3 DNA sequence: TGTGCCAGCAGCCAACTCCCAATTGGGGCCCAGTACTTC.

The rearrangement uses TRBV2 and TRBJ1-1; 7 bases align to TRBD1. Trimming cost V 2 bases and J 1 base; bases outside gene matches: 4. Germline V gives CDR1 SNHLY, CDR2 FYNNEI. The CDR3 is made up of 15 amino acids. CDR3 region: CASSEQGGANTEAFF. The CDR3 region has the DNA TGTGCCAGCAGTGAACAGGGGGGGGCGAACACTGAAGCTTTCTTT.

Of note for this clone: The sample holds other DNA sequences that translate to the same CDR3. This sequence joins TRBV6-5 and TRBJ1-2, with D unresolved. The CDR3 runs 11 residues. V lost 8 bases and J 4 bases, leaving 8 bases between the germline ends. Germline CDR1 reads MNHEY; CDR2 reads SVGAGI. CDR3 residues: CASRGLYGYTF. Written as DNA, the CDR3 is TGTGCCAGCCGAGGCCTCTATGGCTACACCTTC.

This clone has a single count. The chain joins TRBV11-1 to TRBJ2-1; D might be TRBD2 (6 bases). This CDR3 has 12 residues. CDR1 and CDR2 (germline): SGHAT, FQDESV (reference sequence). The V gene lost 5 bases and the J gene lost 10 bases, with 12 bases spanning the gap. The CDR3 spells CASSPGSPEQFF. For the CDR3, the DNA is TGTGCCAGCAGCCCCGGGAGTCCCGAGCAGTTCTTC.